These 18 T cell receptor beta chains originate from one sample sequenced in a study of vaccination and CD4 T cells after COVID-19. The study sequenced cultured CD4+ T cell DNA using the Oncomine TCR Beta short-read assay. Each CDR3 protein is one row after TCRdb ran MiXCR on the PCR reads. The repertoire consists of approximately 11,000 distinct CDR3 sequences, with roughly 24% occurring once and the leading ten covering about 23%. The antigens of these receptors remain unknown. Specified treatment: approximately 9-day PBMC culture with coronavirus spike peptide pools or control peptides (ViraFEST assay). The source material was CD4+ T cells from blood, cultured in vitro, sampled after SARS-CoV-2 vaccination. The source of these receptors is a human donor who had recovered from COVID-19.

V is TRBV7-2 and J is TRBJ2-1; 8 bases align to TRBD2. This CDR3 has 15 residues. V was pared by 4 bases and J by 4 bases, with 6 bases of the junction left unmatched. Germline V gene lookup returns CDR1 SGHTA and CDR2 FQGNSA. CDR3: CASSSSGRNYNEQFF. CDR3 in DNA: TGTGCCAGCAGCTCAAGCGGGAGAAATTACAATGAGCAGTTCTTC.

The chain has TRBV27 and TRBJ1-2; a weak D match, TRBD1 (5 bases). Germline lookup yields CDR1 MNHEY and CDR2 SMNVEV (reference sequence). The CDR3 is 13 amino acids. V was pared by 3 bases and J by 7 bases, with 12 bases between. The CDR3 is CASSFGREGGYTF. The CDR3 DNA sequence: TGTGCCAGCAGTTTCGGCAGGGAGGGTGGCTACACCTTC.

This chain uses TRBV20-1 with TRBJ1-1; TRBD1 matches at 9 bases. This CDR3 is 12 amino acids long. The V and J ends lost 7 bases and 5 bases, in that order; junction bases with no gene match: 5. CDR1 DFQATT and CDR2 SNEGSKA come from the germline V gene (reference sequence). Written as DNA, the CDR3 is TGCAGTGTTAGGACAGGGGAAACTGAAGCTTTCTTT. Amino acids: CSVRTGETEAFF.

The rearrangement uses TRBV10-3 and TRBJ1-5; 7 bases align to TRBD1. CDR3 size: 15 residues. CDR1 and CDR2 from the germline V gene are ENHRY and SYGVKD. J lost 2 bases, V lost 5 bases, and 6 bases had no gene match. In DNA form, the CDR3 reads TGTGCCATCAGTCCAGGGGGAACGGGCAATCAGCCCCAGCATTTT. Amino acid sequence: CAISPGGTGNQPQHF.

This clonotype was observed a single time. The chain has TRBV29-1 and TRBJ1-2; no reliable D call. This CDR3 spans 11 amino acids. Trimming took off 4 bases at V and 4 bases at J, with 7 bases between the two ends. The germline CDR1 and CDR2 sequences are SQVTM and ANQGSEA. The CDR3 loop is CSVGSAYGYTF. The CDR3 bases are TGCAGCGTTGGCTCAGCCTATGGCTACACCTTC.

The chain links TRBV20-1 to TRBJ2-3; D possibly corresponds to TRBD1 (6 bases). CDR1 is DFQATT, CDR2 SNEGSKA, per germline (reference sequence). With 5 bases removed from V and 2 bases from J, the gap between germline ends came to 17 bases. CDR3 length: 15 residues. The CDR3 DNA is TGCAGTGCTCAGCCCGGGACAAAAGACACAGATACGCAGTATTTT. It codes for CSAQPGTKDTDTQYF.

J is TRBJ2-5 and V is TRBV2, with 11 bases fitting TRBD1. The V and J ends lost 5 bases and 3 bases, in that order; junction bases with no gene match: 5. The CDR3 covers 15 residues. Germline-derived CDR1 and CDR2 are SNHLY and FYNNEI. The DNA of the CDR3 is TGTGCCAGCAGTATGGACAGGGGGCGTGAAGAGACCCAGTACTTC. Translating it yields CASSMDRGREETQYF. Variable domain in full (rest from reference TRBV2 and TRBJ2-5): EPEVTQTPSHQVTQMGQEVILRCVPISNHLYFYWYRQILGQKVEFLVSFYNNEISEKSEIFDDQFSVERPDGSNFTLKIRSTKLEDSAMYFCASSMDRGREETQYFGPGTRLLVL.

The V gene is TRBV7-2, the J gene TRBJ1-1, with TRBD1 as a possible D gene (5 bases). Germline CDR1 and CDR2: SGHTA and FQGNSA. This CDR3 is built from 14 residues. Trimming stripped 1 base from V and 1 base from J, with 7 bases between. CDR3 region: CASSLGGRNTEAFF. In DNA, the CDR3 is TGTGCCAGCAGCTTAGGGGGACGGAACACTGAAGCTTTCTTT.

In its sample, this clonotype was seen a few times. This chain uses TRBV5-1 with TRBJ2-5; tentative D call: TRBD2 (5 bases). The CDR3 extends over 13 amino acids. V was clipped by 10 bases and J by 5 bases, with 18 bases between them. Germline V gene lookup returns CDR1 SGHRS and CDR2 YFSETQ. CDR3 DNA sequence: TGCGCCTCGGACCGGGGTTCGGGCGAGACCCAGTACTTC. Its protein is CASDRGSGETQYF. The variable domain in full, with the rest retrieved from reference TRBV5-1 and TRBJ2-5, is KAGVTQTPRYLIKTRGQQVTLSCSPISGHRSVSWYQQTPGQGLQFLFEYFSETQRNKGNFPGRFSGRQFSNSRSEMNVSTLELGDSALYLCASDRGSGETQYFGPGTRLLVL.

CDR3: CASSSRTSGRGYNEQFF. The CDR3 DNA is TGTGCCAGCAGCTCCCGGACTAGCGGGAGAGGGTACAATGAGCAGTTCTTC. V and J are TRBV11-3 and TRBJ2-1, with 13 bases lining up with TRBD2. Germline V gene lookup returns CDR1 SGHNT and CDR2 YENEEA. The length of the CDR3 is 17 residues. The trim removed 4 bases at V and 4 bases at J, leaving 7 bases unmatched.

This clonotype is medium-sized (0.01 to 0.1%) by share. The chain uses TRBV20-1 and TRBJ2-1; D not resolved. CDR1 and CDR2 (germline): DFQATT, SNEGSKA (reference sequence). Trimming took 2 bases from V and 0 from J, leaving 8 bases between them. The length of the CDR3 is 14 residues. DNA for the CDR3: TGCAGTGCTAGAATACTCAGCTCCTACAATGAGCAGTTCTTC. Its translation is CSARILSSYNEQFF.

This clonotype was counted a few times. The chain uses TRBV20-1 and TRBJ2-1; D may be TRBD2 (5 bases). V was pared by 8 bases and J by 7 bases, with 12 bases between. The CDR3 extends over 11 amino acids. Germline CDR1 reads DFQATT; CDR2 reads SNEGSKA (reference sequence). The CDR3 loop is CSPTSGNEQFF. The CDR3 DNA reads as TGCAGTCCTACCTCGGGGAATGAGCAGTTCTTC.

This clonotype came up a few times. The chain is built from TRBV5-4 and TRBJ2-7; 9 bases agree with TRBD1. The junction had 10 bases not matched to a gene; V was cut back by 5 bases and J by 4 bases. CDR1 and CDR2 from the germline V gene are SGHNT and YYREEE (reference sequence). There are 15 residues in the CDR3. CDR3 nucleotide sequence: TGTGCCAGCAGGCCCTCCGGGACAGGGACTTACGAGCAGTACTTC. Protein: CASRPSGTGTYEQYF. The full variable domain, completed using reference TRBV5-4 and TRBJ2-7, is ETGVTQSPTHLIKTRGQQVTLRCSSQSGHNTVSWYQQALGQGPQFIFQYYREEENGRGNFPPRFSGLQFPNYSSELNVNALELDDSALYLCASRPSGTGTYEQYFGPGTRLTVT.

This clonotype has a handful of counts. This chain links TRBV5-1 with TRBJ2-5; possible D gene TRBD2, 5 bases. This CDR3 is 13 amino acids long. Between the trimmed V and J ends, which lost 5 bases and 2 bases, there was a span of 10 bases. CDR1 SGHRS and CDR2 YFSETQ come from the germline V gene. The CDR3: CASSRTRQETQYF. In DNA form, the CDR3 reads TGCGCCAGCAGTCGGACTCGTCAAGAGACCCAGTACTTC.

The gene calls are TRBV28 and TRBJ2-1; D gene unclear. Germline V CDR1 and CDR2: MDHEN, SYDVKM. The CDR3 has 12 residues. Trimming took off 4 bases at V and 4 bases at J, with 5 bases between the two ends. The CDR3 spells CASSSAYNEQFF. The CDR3 nucleotides read TGTGCCAGCAGTTCAGCGTACAATGAGCAGTTCTTC.

This CDR3 reads CASSIDRGDYGYTF. For the CDR3, the DNA is TGTGCCAGTAGTATCGACAGGGGCGACTATGGCTACACCTTC. The genes are TRBV19 and TRBJ1-2; 8 bases fit TRBD1. There are 14 residues in the CDR3. The J segment lost 3 bases and the V segment lost 3 bases, leaving 3 bases of the junction unmatched. In germline, CDR1 is LNHDA, CDR2 SQIVND (reference sequence).

CDR3 sequence: CSVWDGGVGQPQHF. The CDR3 DNA reads as TGCAGTGTTTGGGATGGTGGAGTCGGTCAGCCCCAGCATTTT. The rearrangement uses TRBV20-1 and TRBJ1-5; D unresolved. This CDR3 spans 14 amino acids. V dropped 7 bases and J dropped 6 bases, with 19 bases sitting between them. Germline V gives CDR1 DFQATT, CDR2 SNEGSKA (reference sequence).

This clonotype is termed medium-sized. The chain recombines TRBV20-1 with TRBJ2-7; D is tentatively TRBD1 or TRBD2 (5 bases each). The germline V gene has CDR1 DFQATT and CDR2 SNEGSKA (reference sequence). Trimming cost V 3 bases and J 2 bases, with 14 bases left between them. The CDR3 spans 14 residues. CDR3 coding DNA: TGCAGTGCTAGCTCCTACCGGGGCCCCTACGAGCAGTACTTC. Amino acid sequence: CSASSYRGPYEQYF.